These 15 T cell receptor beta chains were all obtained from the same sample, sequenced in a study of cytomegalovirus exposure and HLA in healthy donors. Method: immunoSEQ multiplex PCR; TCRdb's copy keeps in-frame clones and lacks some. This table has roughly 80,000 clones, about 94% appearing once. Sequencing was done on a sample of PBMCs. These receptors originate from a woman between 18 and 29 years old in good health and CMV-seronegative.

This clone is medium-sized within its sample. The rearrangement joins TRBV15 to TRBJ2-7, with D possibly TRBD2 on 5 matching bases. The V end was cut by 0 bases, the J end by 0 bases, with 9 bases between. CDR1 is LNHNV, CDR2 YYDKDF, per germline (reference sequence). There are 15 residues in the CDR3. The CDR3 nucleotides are TGTGCCACCAGCAGAGATAGCGCCAGCTCCTACGAGCAGTACTTC. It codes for CATSRDSASSYEQYF.

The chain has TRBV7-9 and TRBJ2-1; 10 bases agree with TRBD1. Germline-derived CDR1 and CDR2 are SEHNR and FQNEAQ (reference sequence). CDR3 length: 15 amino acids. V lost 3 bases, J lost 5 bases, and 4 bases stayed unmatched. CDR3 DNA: TGTGCCAGCAGCTTCCGGGACAGGGGCAACAATGAGCAGTTCTTC. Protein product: CASSFRDRGNNEQFF. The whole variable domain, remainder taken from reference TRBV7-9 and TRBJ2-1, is DTGVSQNPRHKITKRGQNVTFRCDPISEHNRLYWYRQTLGQGPEFLTYFQNEAQLEKSRLLSDRFSAERPKGSFSTLEIQRTEQGDSAMYLCASSFRDRGNNEQFFGPGTRLTVL.

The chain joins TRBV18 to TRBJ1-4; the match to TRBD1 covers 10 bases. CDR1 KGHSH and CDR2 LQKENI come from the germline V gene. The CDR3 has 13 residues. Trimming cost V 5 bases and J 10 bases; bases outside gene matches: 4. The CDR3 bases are TGTGCCAGCTCAGCCGGGACAGGGGTAAAACTGTTTTTT. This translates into CASSAGTGVKLFF.

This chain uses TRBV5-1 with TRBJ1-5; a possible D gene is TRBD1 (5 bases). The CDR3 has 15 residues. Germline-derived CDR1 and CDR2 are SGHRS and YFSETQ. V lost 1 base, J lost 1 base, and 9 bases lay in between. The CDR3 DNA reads TGCGCCAGCAGCTTGATAGGGGCAAGCAATCAGCCCCAGCATTTT. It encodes CASSLIGASNQPQHF. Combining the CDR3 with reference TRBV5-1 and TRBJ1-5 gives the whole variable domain KAGVTQTPRYLIKTRGQQVTLSCSPISGHRSVSWYQQTPGQGLQFLFEYFSETQRNKGNFPGRFSGRQFSNSRSEMNVSTLELGDSALYLCASSLIGASNQPQHFGDGTRLSIL.

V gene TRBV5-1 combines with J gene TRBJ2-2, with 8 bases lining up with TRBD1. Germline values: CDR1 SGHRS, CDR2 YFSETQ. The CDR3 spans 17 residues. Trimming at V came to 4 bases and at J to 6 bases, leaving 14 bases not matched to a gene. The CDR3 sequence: CASSEGTGQDLAGELFF. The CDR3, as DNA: TGCGCCAGCAGCGAGGGGACAGGCCAGGATCTTGCCGGGGAGCTGTTTTTT.

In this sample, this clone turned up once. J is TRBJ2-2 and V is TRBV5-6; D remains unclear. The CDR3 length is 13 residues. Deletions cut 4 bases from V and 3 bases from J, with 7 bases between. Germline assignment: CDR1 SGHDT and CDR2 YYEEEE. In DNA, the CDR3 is TGTGCCAGCAGCCCACAGTACACCGGGGAGCTGTTTTTT. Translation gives CASSPQYTGELFF.

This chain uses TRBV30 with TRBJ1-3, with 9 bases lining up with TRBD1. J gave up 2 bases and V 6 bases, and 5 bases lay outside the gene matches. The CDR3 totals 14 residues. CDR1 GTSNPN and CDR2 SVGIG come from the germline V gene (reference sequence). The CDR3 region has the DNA TGTGCCTGTAACAGACAGGGGGCTGGAAACACCATATATTTT. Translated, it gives CACNRQGAGNTIYF.

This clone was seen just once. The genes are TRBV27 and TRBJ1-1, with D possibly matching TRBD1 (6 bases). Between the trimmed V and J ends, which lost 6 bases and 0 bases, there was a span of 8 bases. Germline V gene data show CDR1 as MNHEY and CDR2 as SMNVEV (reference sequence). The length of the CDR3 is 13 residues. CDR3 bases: TGTGCCAGCAGGGACAGCCTGAACACTGAAGCTTTCTTT. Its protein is CASRDSLNTEAFF.

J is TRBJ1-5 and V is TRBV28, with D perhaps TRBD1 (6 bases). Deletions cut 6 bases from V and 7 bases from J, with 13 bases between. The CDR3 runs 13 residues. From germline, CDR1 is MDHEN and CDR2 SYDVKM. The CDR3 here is CASRNRVQQPQHF. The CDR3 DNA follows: TGTGCCAGCAGGAACAGGGTACAGCAGCCCCAGCATTTT.

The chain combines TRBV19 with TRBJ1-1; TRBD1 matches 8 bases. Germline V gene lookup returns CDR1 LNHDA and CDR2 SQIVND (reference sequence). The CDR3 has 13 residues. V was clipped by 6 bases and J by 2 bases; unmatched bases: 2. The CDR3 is CASRGQVNTEAFF. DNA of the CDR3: TGTGCCAGTAGGGGACAGGTTAACACTGAAGCTTTCTTT.

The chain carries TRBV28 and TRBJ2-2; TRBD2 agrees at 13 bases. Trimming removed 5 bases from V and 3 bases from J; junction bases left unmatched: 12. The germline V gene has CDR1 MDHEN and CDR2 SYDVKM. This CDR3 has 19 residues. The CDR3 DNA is TGTGCCAGCAGTGGACCCAAGGGACTAGCGGGACTAGACACCGGGGAGCTGTTTTTT. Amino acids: CASSGPKGLAGLDTGELFF.

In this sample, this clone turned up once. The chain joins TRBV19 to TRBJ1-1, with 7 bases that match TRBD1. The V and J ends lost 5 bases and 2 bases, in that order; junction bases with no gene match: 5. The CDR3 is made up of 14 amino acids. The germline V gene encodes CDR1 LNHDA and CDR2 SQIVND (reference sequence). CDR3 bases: TGTGCCAGTAGTCGGGACAGACCCAACACTGAAGCTTTCTTT. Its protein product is CASSRDRPNTEAFF.

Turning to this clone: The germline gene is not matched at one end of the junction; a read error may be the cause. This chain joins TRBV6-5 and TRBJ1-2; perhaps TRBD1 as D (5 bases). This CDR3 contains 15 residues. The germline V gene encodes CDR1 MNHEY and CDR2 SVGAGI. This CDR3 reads CASSYIGGRDYSYTF. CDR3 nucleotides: TGTGCCAGCAGTTACATCGGAGGCAGGGACTATAGCTACACCTTC.

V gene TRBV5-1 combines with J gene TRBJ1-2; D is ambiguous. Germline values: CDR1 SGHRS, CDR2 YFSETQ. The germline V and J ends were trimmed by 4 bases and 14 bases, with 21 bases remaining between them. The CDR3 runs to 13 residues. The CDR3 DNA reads TGCGCCAGCAGCGAACGGACTGATGCTTCCGGTACCTTC. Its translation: CASSERTDASGTF. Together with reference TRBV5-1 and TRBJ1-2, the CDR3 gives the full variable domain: KAGVTQTPRYLIKTRGQQVTLSCSPISGHRSVSWYQQTPGQGLQFLFEYFSETQRNKGNFPGRFSGRQFSNSRSEMNVSTLELGDSALYLCASSERTDASGTFGSGTRLTVV.

This chain's CDR3 is CASSQETGRTDTQYF. CDR3 DNA: TGCGCCAGCAGCCAAGAGACAGGGCGCACAGATACGCAGTATTTT. V gene TRBV4-1 combines with J gene TRBJ2-3, with 7 bases identical to TRBD1. This CDR3 has 15 amino acids. From germline, CDR1 is MGHRA and CDR2 YSYEKL. The junction had 1 base not matched to a gene; V was cut back by 0 bases and J by 1 base.